The rows below give T cell receptor beta chains drawn from one sample of a study of T cells in localized non-small cell lung cancer. Measured with immunoSEQ multiplex PCR; TCRdb has only the in-frame clones, and not every one. The repertoire holds 32,000 or so clones, around 90% seen once, with around 4% in the top ten. The input for sequencing was peripheral blood, taken before any cancer treatment. The receptors were gathered from a man aged 40-75 years with stage I lung adenocarcinoma. The conserved cysteine and the conserved F or W are not part of the CDR3 here. Each record gives: J gene, V gene, D gene, CDR3 protein. A D gene is named only where the DNA matches it firmly.

j_gene: TRBJ2-3
v_gene: TRBV6-5
d_gene: TRBD1
CDR3aa: ASSRDRATDTQY

j_gene: TRBJ1-2
v_gene: TRBV28
d_gene: NA
CDR3aa: ASSSQGGLNYGYT

j_gene: TRBJ2-1
v_gene: TRBV5-1
d_gene: NA
CDR3aa: ASSLKEGGSNEQF

j_gene: TRBJ2-7
v_gene: TRBV5-1
d_gene: NA
CDR3aa: ASSSRQDHEQY

j_gene: TRBJ2-1
v_gene: TRBV4-2
d_gene: NA
CDR3aa: ASSQGANNEQF

j_gene: TRBJ1-3
v_gene: TRBV30
d_gene: NA
CDR3aa: AWASRGRGNTIY

j_gene: TRBJ2-7
v_gene: TRBV19
d_gene: TRBD1
CDR3aa: ASSAGTGNYEQY

j_gene: TRBJ2-7
v_gene: TRBV5-1
d_gene: NA
CDR3aa: ASSLGGTSSYEQY

j_gene: TRBJ1-2
v_gene: TRBV28
d_gene: NA
CDR3aa: ASSLIGPYGYT

j_gene: TRBJ1-2
v_gene: TRBV30
d_gene: NA
CDR3aa: AWSLPAYGYT

j_gene: TRBJ2-2
v_gene: TRBV5-1
d_gene: NA
CDR3aa: ASSFTAGELF

j_gene: TRBJ2-7
v_gene: TRBV10-3
d_gene: TRBD1
CDR3aa: AISGRQGAYEQY

j_gene: TRBJ2-2
v_gene: TRBV5-1
d_gene: TRBD2
CDR3aa: ASSGQAGEPGELF

j_gene: TRBJ2-1
v_gene: TRBV6-1
d_gene: NA
CDR3aa: ASTLTEGGYNEQF

j_gene: TRBJ2-7
v_gene: TRBV9
d_gene: NA
CDR3aa: ASSVGQSYEQY

j_gene: TRBJ2-5
v_gene: TRBV19
d_gene: NA
CDR3aa: ASRGQETQY

j_gene: TRBJ1-2
v_gene: TRBV11-3
d_gene: NA
CDR3aa: ASSLDGGLGYT

j_gene: TRBJ2-2
v_gene: TRBV5-1
d_gene: NA
CDR3aa: ASSLKGAGELF

j_gene: TRBJ1-1
v_gene: TRBV29-1
d_gene: NA
CDR3aa: SAVVGGWDTEAF

j_gene: TRBJ2-7
v_gene: TRBV5-1
d_gene: TRBD1
CDR3aa: ASSFTGTDSYEQY

j_gene: TRBJ1-5
v_gene: TRBV6-1
d_gene: TRBD1
CDR3aa: ASRSGGGQMQPQH

j_gene: TRBJ1-1
v_gene: TRBV5-5
d_gene: NA
CDR3aa: ASHSDVLNTEAF

j_gene: TRBJ1-2
v_gene: TRBV25-1
d_gene: NA
CDR3aa: ASSGRHHRTLNYGYT

j_gene: TRBJ2-1
v_gene: TRBV2
d_gene: TRBD2
CDR3aa: ASSGPLAGASYNEQF

j_gene: TRBJ2-3
v_gene: TRBV9
d_gene: TRBD2
CDR3aa: ASNLGGAEDTQY

j_gene: TRBJ1-6
v_gene: TRBV5-1
d_gene: NA
CDR3aa: ASSPRVQENSPLH

j_gene: TRBJ2-3
v_gene: TRBV6-1
d_gene: NA
CDR3aa: ASSDVVTDTQY

j_gene: TRBJ1-2
v_gene: TRBV6-1
d_gene: TRBD1
CDR3aa: ASSAGTGGRTNYGYT

j_gene: TRBJ1-2
v_gene: TRBV27
d_gene: NA
CDR3aa: ASKHPGPGSGNYGYT

j_gene: TRBJ1-1
v_gene: TRBV25-1
d_gene: TRBD1
CDR3aa: ASSEGTGWDTEAF

j_gene: TRBJ1-2
v_gene: TRBV14
d_gene: NA
CDR3aa: ASSQSWAGGYT

j_gene: TRBJ2-4
v_gene: TRBV2
d_gene: NA
CDR3aa: ASRAVDGGDIQY

j_gene: TRBJ1-6
v_gene: TRBV6-1
d_gene: NA
CDR3aa: ASCENSSYNSPLH

j_gene: TRBJ1-1
v_gene: TRBV27
d_gene: TRBD1
CDR3aa: ASSFRTGGTEAF

j_gene: TRBJ1-1
v_gene: TRBV5-1
d_gene: TRBD1
CDR3aa: ASSDTGGTTEAF

j_gene: TRBJ2-2
v_gene: TRBV29-1
d_gene: TRBD2
CDR3aa: SVEGTSAGGDTGELF

j_gene: TRBJ2-1
v_gene: TRBV10-1
d_gene: TRBD1
CDR3aa: ASSRSQGAQQF

j_gene: TRBJ2-3
v_gene: TRBV5-6
d_gene: TRBD1
CDR3aa: ASSSKLDREDTQY

j_gene: TRBJ1-1
v_gene: TRBV6-5
d_gene: TRBD1
CDR3aa: ASSYGQGDTEAF

j_gene: TRBJ1-1
v_gene: TRBV7-7
d_gene: TRBD1
CDR3aa: ASRHTSGGLNTEAF

j_gene: TRBJ2-7
v_gene: TRBV10-2
d_gene: NA
CDR3aa: ASSGSFSWQTYEQY

j_gene: TRBJ2-7
v_gene: TRBV5-1
d_gene: NA
CDR3aa: ASSTTGPRYEQY